Below, 19 T cell receptor beta chains from the same sample are listed, as sequenced in a study of beta chain features in type 1 diabetes. What was sequenced were expressed TCRB transcripts, since all of the isolated RNA had been reverse transcribed. Profiling relied on immunoSEQ multiplex PCR, and the TCRdb table lists in-frame clones only, not all of them. The sample carries under 450,000 clones, roughly 13% recorded once. Sequenced sample: naive CD4+ T cells from blood. The source is a man younger than 40 in good health.

This clone has just a few counts. CDR3 bases: TGCGCCAGCAGCCAAGTACAGGACAGCAGGAACACCGGGGAGCTGTTTTTT. Protein product: CASSQVQDSRNTGELFF. This chain uses TRBV4-3 with TRBJ2-2; possibly TRBD1 for D (6 bases). There are 17 residues in the CDR3. The germline V gene encodes CDR1 LGHNA and CDR2 YSLEER. Trimming shortened V by 1 base and J by 1 base, and 13 bases separated the two germline ends.

This clone showed up just a few times. The chain joins TRBV29-1 to TRBJ1-2; a possible D gene is TRBD1 (6 bases). Between the trimmed V and J ends, which lost 1 base and 6 bases, there was a span of 24 bases. Germline V gene data show CDR1 as SQVTM and CDR2 as ANQGSEA. CDR3 size: 17 residues. DNA for the CDR3: TGCAGCGTTGAAGGGGAGGAGGGGGTCAATAAACCCCATGGCTACACCTTC. Residues: CSVEGEEGVNKPHGYTF.

This chain links TRBV7-9 with TRBJ2-7; D may match TRBD1 or TRBD2 (5 bases each). This CDR3 is built from 15 residues. Trimming removed 2 bases from V and 4 bases from J, with 15 bases in between. Germline assignment: CDR1 SEHNR and CDR2 FQNEAQ (reference sequence). The CDR3 here is CASSLKGPRWYEQYF. The CDR3 DNA is TGTGCCAGCAGCTTAAAGGGACCTAGGTGGTACGAGCAGTACTTC.

This clone came up a few times. The CDR3 nucleotides are TGTGCCAGCAGCGTAGCTAGCGTTCCCACAGATACGCAGTATTTT. Its translation: CASSVASVPTDTQYF. The V gene is TRBV9, the J gene TRBJ2-3, with TRBD2 as a possible D gene (6 bases). Trimming left V 0 bases short and J 2 bases short, with 10 bases between. Germline V lookup: CDR1 SGDLS, CDR2 YYNGEE. This CDR3 has 15 residues.

This clone appeared a few times. The chain couples TRBV7-9 to TRBJ2-7; no clear D gene. CDR1 and CDR2 from the germline V gene are SEHNR and FQNEAQ (reference sequence). The CDR3 contains 15 residues. Trimming pared 5 bases from V and 0 bases from J, leaving 14 bases between. CDR3 DNA: TGTGCCAGCAGCCGTAGACGGACCGGCTCCTACGAGCAGTACGTC. It yields the protein CASSRRRTGSYEQYV.

This clone was recorded a few times. The chain employs TRBV20-1 and TRBJ2-3; no reliable D call. The CDR3 consists of 8 residues. CDR1 DFQATT and CDR2 SNEGSKA come from the germline V gene (reference sequence). V gave up 6 bases and J gave up 14 bases, with 9 bases separating them. This chain's CDR3 is CSAPPAYF. CDR3 coding DNA: TGCAGTGCCCCCCCGGCGTATTTT.

There are a few counts of this clone. The chain carries TRBV30 and TRBJ2-1; 7 bases are shared with TRBD1. The V gene's germline CDR1 is GTSNPN and CDR2 SVGIG (reference sequence). The CDR3 spans 15 residues. V dropped 3 bases and J dropped 5; count of bases not matched to a gene: 10. CDR3 protein: CAWSVTGAPHNEQFF. The CDR3 DNA sequence: TGTGCCTGGAGCGTCACAGGGGCCCCCCACAATGAGCAGTTCTTC.

Concerning this clone: In the same sample, other DNA sequences code for this CDR3. V usage is TRBV10-3 and J usage is TRBJ2-1; no clear D gene. This CDR3 region has 13 residues. Trimming took 6 bases from V and 0 from J, leaving 6 bases between them. Germline assignment: CDR1 ENHRY and CDR2 SYGVKD. CDR3 coding DNA: TGTGCCATCAGAGGAAGCTCCTACAATGAGCAGTTCTTC. It encodes CAIRGSSYNEQFF.

The chain carries TRBV2 and TRBJ2-5, with TRBD1 matching 8 bases. V lost 7 bases to trimming and J lost 4 bases; unmatched junction nucleotides: 5. Looked up from germline, CDR1 is SNHLY and CDR2 is FYNNEI. The CDR3 consists of 13 residues. The CDR3 DNA follows: TGTGCCAGCATAACAGGGGGTGGAGAGACCCAGTACTTC. Translating it yields CASITGGGETQYF.

V usage is TRBV5-4 and J usage is TRBJ2-3; TRBD2 aligns across 7 bases. Germline V gene data show CDR1 as SGHNT and CDR2 as YYREEE (reference sequence). The CDR3 is 14 amino acids. Trimming cost V 4 bases and J 2 bases; bases outside gene matches: 4. This chain's CDR3 is CASSTTSPTDTQYF. In DNA form, the CDR3 reads TGTGCCAGCAGCACGACTAGCCCCACAGATACGCAGTATTTT.

This clone turned up a few times. The gene calls are TRBV30 and TRBJ2-1; the D gene could be TRBD1 or TRBD2 (5 bases each). Germline V CDR1 and CDR2: GTSNPN, SVGIG (reference sequence). The CDR3 sequence is 13 residues long. Trimming pared 8 bases from V and 4 bases from J, leaving 15 bases between. The CDR3 loop is CAGQPGSYNEQFF. CDR3 nucleotides: TGTGCCGGACAACCGGGATCGTACAATGAGCAGTTCTTC.

This clone was observed a handful of times. The same CDR3 is also encoded by other DNA sequences in this sample. The chain carries TRBV9 and TRBJ1-2; D not certain. From germline, CDR1 is SGDLS and CDR2 YYNGEE. Between the trimmed V and J ends, which lost 0 bases and 7 bases, there was a span of 7 bases. CDR3 length: 12 residues. CDR3 bases: TGTGCCAGCAGCGTAGGGGGTTCTGGCTACACCTTC. This encodes CASSVGGSGYTF.

The chain combines TRBV15 with TRBJ1-2; D is unresolved. Trimming stripped 0 bases from V and 4 bases from J, with 9 bases between. There are 14 residues in the CDR3. CDR1 LNHNV and CDR2 YYDKDF come from the germline V gene (reference sequence). The CDR3 DNA is TGTGCCACCAGCAGAGATTTGGGATTCTATGGCTACACCTTC. It codes for CATSRDLGFYGYTF.

The table lists this clone with a few counts. The chain employs TRBV7-2 and TRBJ2-5, with D tentatively TRBD1 (6 bases). Trimming took 2 bases from V and 1 from J, leaving 8 bases between them. The germline gives CDR1 SGHTA, CDR2 FQGNSA. The CDR3 totals 14 residues. Here the CDR3 reads CASSLRTVQETQYF. DNA for the CDR3: TGTGCCAGCAGCTTACGGACAGTCCAAGAGACCCAGTACTTC.

This clone was counted a few times. The rearrangement joins TRBV27 to TRBJ2-7, with a tentative D call TRBD2 (6 bases). The CDR3 loop spans 13 amino acids. The V end was cut by 6 bases, the J end by 4 bases, with 13 bases between. The germline V gene encodes CDR1 MNHEY and CDR2 SMNVEV (reference sequence). The CDR3 reads CASSLTRGYEQYF. The CDR3, as DNA: TGTGCCAGCAGCCTAACCCGGGGGTACGAGCAGTACTTC.

This clone turned up a few times. The J gene is TRBJ2-4, the V gene TRBV4-3, with D unresolved. The CDR3 spans 17 residues. V lost 6 bases to trimming and J lost 7 bases, with 25 bases between them. Germline lookup yields CDR1 LGHNA and CDR2 YSLEER. CDR3 residues: CASSSFYTLSSGNIQYF. The CDR3 DNA follows: TGCGCCAGCAGTTCCTTTTATACGCTCTCGTCTGGGAACATTCAGTACTTC.

The chain links TRBV7-9 to TRBJ2-4, with 7 bases lining up with TRBD1. This CDR3 is built from 16 residues. CDR1 and CDR2 from the germline V gene are SEHNR and FQNEAQ (reference sequence). Trimming cost V 0 bases and J 3 bases; bases outside gene matches: 5. The CDR3 is CASSLARQGVKNIQYF. The DNA of the CDR3 is TGTGCCAGCAGCTTAGCAAGACAGGGAGTCAAAAACATTCAGTACTTC.

The sample holds a few counts of this clone. The chain employs TRBV27 and TRBJ2-6; no firm D call. V shed 2 bases and J shed 1 base, with 9 bases lying between them. From germline, CDR1 is MNHEY and CDR2 SMNVEV (reference sequence). The CDR3 contains 16 residues. The CDR3 is CASSLRGVSGANVLTF. The CDR3 coding sequence is TGTGCCAGCAGTTTAAGAGGAGTTTCTGGGGCCAACGTCCTGACTTTC.

The rearrangement joins TRBV18 to TRBJ2-5; 8 positions match TRBD2. Germline CDR1 KGHSH, CDR2 LQKENI. The CDR3 loop spans 18 amino acids. Germline trimming cut 3 bases from V and 5 bases from J; bases unmatched to any gene: 17. CDR3 amino acids: CASSPRGAGVSHGETQYF. The CDR3 DNA follows: TGTGCCAGCTCACCCCGGGGAGCGGGAGTCTCTCATGGCGAGACCCAGTACTTC.